The rows below give T cell receptor beta chains drawn from one sample of a study of T cells in Graves' hyperthyroidism and ophthalmopathy. In TCRdb, the multiplex PCR reads were re-called with MiXCR into one record per CDR3 protein. The table has around 300,000 distinct CDR3 sequences, less than 30% seen once; the top ten hold about a quarter. Specimen: blood. The source of these receptors is a man aged 35 to 55 with Graves' hyperthyroidism that later progressed to Graves' ophthalmopathy. Each CDR3 is given with its conserved first and last residue. A D gene is named only where the DNA matches it firmly. Size values are once, few and many counts, or a class for expanded clones, and some rows have none.

v_gene: TRBV30
j_gene: TRBJ2-7
d_gene: .
abundance: many
CDR3nt: TGTGCCTGGGCGGTTGGAGGGGTGGACTACGAGCAGTACTTC
CDR3aa: CAWAVGGVDYEQYF

v_gene: TRBV20-1
j_gene: TRBJ2-2
d_gene: TRBD2
abundance: few
CDR3nt: TGCAGTGCTAGAGAGGTCGAGGTCGGCGGGGGTGATACCGGGGAGCCGTTTTTT
CDR3aa: CSAREVEVGGGDTGEPFF

v_gene: TRBV14
j_gene: TRBJ1-1
d_gene: .
abundance: many
CDR3nt: TGTGCCAGCAGCCAAGTAGGTGGGGGGGACGCTTTCTTT
CDR3aa: CASSQVGGGDAFF

v_gene: TRBV29-1
j_gene: TRBJ2-7
d_gene: .
abundance: few
CDR3nt: TGCAGCGTTGTCGACGGCAGGCCTGGCTCCTACGAGCAGTATTTC
CDR3aa: CSVVDGRPGSYEQYF

v_gene: TRBV28
j_gene: TRBJ1-2
d_gene: TRBD1
abundance: .
CDR3nt: TGTGCCAGTCCCGCTCAGGGGGCTGACTATGGCTACACCTTC
CDR3aa: CASPAQGADYGYTF

v_gene: TRBV6-2/TRBV6-3
j_gene: TRBJ2-2
d_gene: .
abundance: .
CDR3nt: TGTGCCAGCAGTTACGGACAGCCCACGAACACCGGGGAGCTGTTTTTT
CDR3aa: CASSYGQPTNTGELFF

v_gene: TRBV6-5
j_gene: TRBJ1-3
d_gene: TRBD1
abundance: many
CDR3nt: TGTGCCAGCAGTTACACCGGCGACAGGGGTGGTGGAAACACCATATATTTT
CDR3aa: CASSYTGDRGGGNTIYF

v_gene: TRBV14
j_gene: TRBJ2-7
d_gene: TRBD1
abundance: many
CDR3nt: TGTGCCAGCAGCTTGTACCAGGGGGCTTACGAGCAGTACTTC
CDR3aa: CASSLYQGAYEQYF

v_gene: TRBV20-1
j_gene: TRBJ2-4
d_gene: .
abundance: many
CDR3nt: TGCAGTGCTGAGGGGCACATTCAGTACTTC
CDR3aa: CSAEGHIQYF

v_gene: TRBV10-2
j_gene: TRBJ1-1
d_gene: .
abundance: many
CDR3nt: TGCGCCACCATGGCGGGACTGTCGAACACTGAAGCTTTCTTT
CDR3aa: CATMAGLSNTEAFF

v_gene: TRBV5-1
j_gene: TRBJ1-5
d_gene: .
abundance: many
CDR3nt: TGCGCCAGCAGTTCGGGGGGGTTCAATCAGCCCCAGCATTTT
CDR3aa: CASSSGGFNQPQHF